This TCR beta chain appears in the sequencing data of a study of shared clonotypes between healthy human individuals. Findings of the study overall: Having only a few donors restricted how much genetic and exposure-history diversity was captured. Naive CD4 clonotypes overlapped across a handful of donors at around 4.8%. As a rule, naive subsets had a larger estimated richness than memory subsets.

Details on this clone: Antigen unknown.

The CDR3 totals 15 residues. Per germline, CDR1 SNHLY and CDR2 FYNNEI. V lost 2 bases and J lost 7; bases outside the gene matches: 8. Sequenced by immunoSEQ multiplex PCR; TCRdb stores in-frame clones only, minus some. The table records over 2 million clones, roughly 90% of them present only once. The sequenced material came from naive CD4+ T cells from PBMCs. Regarding subset: CD45RA+ positively selected. The source of this sequence is a young man in good health. Some clones in this sample may be carry-over from other donors' samples. The V and J genes are TRBV2 and TRBJ1-5; 7 nucleotides match TRBD1. The DNA for the CDR3 is TGTGCCAGCAGTGAACTTGAGACAGGGTTACAGCCCCAGCATTTT. It is translated as CASSELETGLQPQHF.